The present TCR beta chain was sequenced within a study of monozygotic twins with inflammatory bowel disease. Germline CDR1 reads SGHRS; CDR2 reads YFSETQ. The CDR3 covers 15 residues. Details on this clonotype: Antigen: not known.

A total RNA quantity of approximately 3,600 ng went into each TCR library. TCRdb reprocessed the 5' RACE reads and stores each CDR3 protein as one record, lacking DNA. This specimen shows some 440,000 distinct CDR3 sequences; the ten leading clones hold roughly 2.2%. Study results and caveats: Since immunosuppressive treatments differed, patient repertoires may have gained added variability. It was in IBD patients that TCRbeta diversity (inverse Simpson) was lower than in healthy co-twins. Researchers report that IBD patients shared fewer clonotypes with others than healthy twins, especially amid disease activity.

This rearrangement joins TRBV5-1 to TRBJ2-5; absent DNA, TCRdb's TRBD2 call cannot be checked. The clonotype comes from a human donor with ulcerative colitis or Crohn's disease, or a healthy co-twin of an affected twin (not recorded which). Sequencing used blood. The chain's CDR3 is CASSLVADPQETQYF.